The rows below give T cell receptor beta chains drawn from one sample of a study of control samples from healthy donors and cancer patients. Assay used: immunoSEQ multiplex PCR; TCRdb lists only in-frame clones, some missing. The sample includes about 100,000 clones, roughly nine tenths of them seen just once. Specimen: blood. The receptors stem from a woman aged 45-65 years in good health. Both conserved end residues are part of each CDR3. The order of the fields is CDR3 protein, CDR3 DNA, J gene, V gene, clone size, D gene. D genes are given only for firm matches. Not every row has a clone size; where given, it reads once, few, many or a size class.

cdr3_aa: CASSLGAKNIQYF; cdr3_nt: TGTGCCAGCAGTTTGGGGGCAAAAAACATTCAGTACTTC; j_call: TRBJ2-4; v_call: TRBV12-3/TRBV12-4; clone_size: NA; d_call: NA
cdr3_aa: CASRGQGNTIYF; cdr3_nt: TGTGCCAGCAGGGGACAAGGAAACACCATATATTTT; j_call: TRBJ1-3; v_call: TRBV6-5; clone_size: NA; d_call: NA
cdr3_aa: CASSVAAGFTAKNIQYF; cdr3_nt: TGTGCCAGCAGCGTAGCAGCAGGGTTTACGGCCAAAAACATTCAGTACTTC; j_call: TRBJ2-4; v_call: TRBV9; clone_size: NA; d_call: NA
cdr3_aa: CASSLRQLVGGTDTQYF; cdr3_nt: TGTGCCAGCAGCTTGAGACAGTTGGTGGGAGGCACAGATACGCAGTATTTT; j_call: TRBJ2-3; v_call: TRBV11-2; clone_size: NA; d_call: NA
cdr3_aa: CASSLRDQPYNEQFF; cdr3_nt: TGTGCCAGCAGCTTACGTGACCAGCCCTACAATGAGCAGTTCTTC; j_call: TRBJ2-1; v_call: TRBV7-3; clone_size: NA; d_call: NA
cdr3_aa: CASSRDRERNTIYF; cdr3_nt: TGTGCCAGCAGCCGGGACAGGGAGAGAAACACCATATATTTT; j_call: TRBJ1-3; v_call: TRBV7-8; clone_size: NA; d_call: TRBD1
cdr3_aa: CASSLLGRGYGYTF; cdr3_nt: TGTGCCAGCAGCTTGTTGGGGAGGGGCTATGGCTACACCTTC; j_call: TRBJ1-2; v_call: TRBV7-9; clone_size: NA; d_call: NA
cdr3_aa: CASSLRAGNEQFF; cdr3_nt: TGTGCCAGCAGTTTGCGGGCGGGCAATGAGCAGTTCTTC; j_call: TRBJ2-1; v_call: TRBV12-3/TRBV12-4; clone_size: once; d_call: NA
cdr3_aa: CASSMNRGGNTEAFF; cdr3_nt: TGTGCCAGCAGCATGAACAGGGGAGGGAACACTGAAGCTTTCTTT; j_call: TRBJ1-1; v_call: TRBV5-4; clone_size: NA; d_call: TRBD1
cdr3_aa: CASSLEENTEAFF; cdr3_nt: TGTGCCAGCAGCTTAGAGGAGAACACTGAAGCTTTCTTT; j_call: TRBJ1-1; v_call: TRBV7-8; clone_size: NA; d_call: NA
cdr3_aa: CASSLGALRTEAFF; cdr3_nt: TGTGCCAGCAGCCTGGGGGCGCTTCGCACTGAAGCTTTCTTT; j_call: TRBJ1-1; v_call: TRBV5-6; clone_size: once; d_call: NA
cdr3_aa: CASSDQGQASGYTF; cdr3_nt: TGTGCCAGCAGCGACCAGGGACAGGCCTCTGGCTACACCTTC; j_call: TRBJ1-2; v_call: TRBV7-9; clone_size: once; d_call: TRBD1
cdr3_aa: CASSDDSPGKTLHF; cdr3_nt: TGTGCCAGTAGTGACGACAGTCCCGGTAAAACCCTCCACTTT; j_call: TRBJ1-6; v_call: TRBV19; clone_size: NA; d_call: NA